This T cell receptor beta chain derives from a study of CD8+ T cells in alopecia areata. V dropped 5 bases and J dropped 8; count of bases not matched to a gene: 5. CDR1 SGHTA and CDR2 FQGTGA come from the germline V gene. The CDR3 length is 14 residues. Sequencing relied on a cDNA template that was reverse transcribed from extracted RNA. Some clones are missing from TCRdb's copy, which holds only in-frame ones; the method was immunoSEQ multiplex PCR. The table shows 80,000 to 100,000 clones, with around two fifths occurring only once. The sequence came from a human donor with alopecia areata. This sequence joins TRBV7-3 and TRBJ1-6; 8 bases agree with TRBD1. What was sequenced was CD4+ T cells sorted from blood. The CDR3 here is CASSTTGGDSPLHF. The CDR3 nucleotides read TGTGCCAGCAGCACAACAGGGGGGGATTCACCCCTCCACTTT.